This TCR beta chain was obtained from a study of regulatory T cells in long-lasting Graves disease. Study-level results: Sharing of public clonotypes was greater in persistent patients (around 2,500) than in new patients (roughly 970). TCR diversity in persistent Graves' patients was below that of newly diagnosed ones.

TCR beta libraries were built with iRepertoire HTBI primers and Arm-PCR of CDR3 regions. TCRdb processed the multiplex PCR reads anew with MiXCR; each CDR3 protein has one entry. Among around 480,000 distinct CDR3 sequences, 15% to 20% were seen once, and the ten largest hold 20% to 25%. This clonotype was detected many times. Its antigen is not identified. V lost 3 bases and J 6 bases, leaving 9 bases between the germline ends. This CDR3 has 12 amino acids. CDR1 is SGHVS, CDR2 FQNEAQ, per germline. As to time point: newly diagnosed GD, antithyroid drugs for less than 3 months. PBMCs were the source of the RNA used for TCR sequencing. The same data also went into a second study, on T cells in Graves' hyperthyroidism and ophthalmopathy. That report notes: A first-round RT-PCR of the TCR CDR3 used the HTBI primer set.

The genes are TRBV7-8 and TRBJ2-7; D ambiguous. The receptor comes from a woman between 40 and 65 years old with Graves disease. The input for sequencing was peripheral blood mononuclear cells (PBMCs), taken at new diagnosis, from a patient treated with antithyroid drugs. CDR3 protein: CASSLWPTEQYF. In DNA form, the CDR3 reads TGTGCCAGCAGCTTGTGGCCCACCGAGCAGTACTTC.